Sequencing of this TCR beta chain was carried out in a study of sequential checkpoint blockade in melanoma. Treatment specified: randomized to nivolumab then ipilimumab (arm A) or the reverse (arm B). Live CD3+CD8+ CD19− CD56− cells were sorted from PBMCs. Sequencing used immunoSEQ multiplex PCR; TCRdb keeps in-frame clones, though not all of them. The sample carries 10,000 or so clones, 55% to 85% recorded once. V lost 2 bases, J lost 1 base, and 4 bases stayed unmatched. CDR3 length: 15 residues. Germline V gene sequence: CDR1 SGHDT, CDR2 YYEEEE. The source was CD8+ T cells sorted from blood (inferred from file names), collected from a patient given nivolumab and ipilimumab in sequence. The clonotype originates from a human donor with melanoma. The V call is TRBV5-6, the J call TRBJ1-1, with 8 bases lining up with TRBD1. The CDR3 region has the DNA TGTGCCAGCAGCTTACAGGGGGGGTGGAACACTGAAGCTTTCTTT. Amino acid sequence: CASSLQGGWNTEAFF.